This T cell receptor (beta chain) was observed in a study of T cells in Graves' hyperthyroidism and ophthalmopathy. Overall study results and limits: Most expanded thyroid clonotypes above 0.001 also appeared in blood.

The germline V gene encodes CDR1 SGHDT and CDR2 YYEEEE. Trimming shortened V by 2 bases and J by 0 bases, and 8 bases separated the two germline ends. The CDR3 contains 14 residues. The TCR beta CDR3 regions underwent amplification using RNA transcripts as the source. With the HTBI primer set, the TCR CDR3 went through a first round of RT-PCR. TCRdb re-analysed the multiplex PCR reads in MiXCR, keeping a single row per CDR3 protein. The profile shows approximately 400,000 distinct CDR3 sequences, about 14% of them singletons. Patients were excluded because of uncontrolled infection, other autoimmune disease, pregnancy or lactation. PBMCs stemmed from approximately 10 ml fresh peripheral blood. The table lists this clonotype with many counts. Its antigen is not known.

V is TRBV5-6 and J is TRBJ1-2; the D is unclear. The sequenced sample was blood. The clonotype originates from a woman younger than 45 with Graves' ophthalmopathy. CDR3 coding DNA: TGTGCCAGCAGCTTAAGCCACCCTAACTATGGCTACACCTTC. This translates into CASSLSHPNYGYTF.